The 5 T cell receptor beta chains presented below share a single source sample, sequenced in a study of Graves' ophthalmopathy and Graves' hyperthyroidism. RNA transcripts yielded amplified TCR beta CDR3 regions. HTBI-primed RT-PCR formed the first round, and a multiplex PCR formed the second. TCRdb called the multiplex PCR reads again in MiXCR, with one record for every CDR3 protein. The sample shows some 400,000 distinct CDR3 sequences, around 17% of them seen only once. The specimen was peripheral blood. The receptor source for this set is a woman aged 18-35 years with Graves' ophthalmopathy.

Ten or more counts support this clonotype. J is TRBJ1-5 and V is TRBV20-1; D remains ambiguous. The ends were cut back, 3 bases at V and 0 bases at J, with 18 bases in the middle. Germline V gene sequence: CDR1 DFQATT, CDR2 SNEGSKA (reference sequence). This CDR3 is built from 17 residues. In DNA, the CDR3 is TGCAGTGCTAGTGGGGTTACGGGCAGGCATAGCAATCAGCCCCAGCATTTT. It yields the protein CSASGVTGRHSNQPQHF.

The table lists this clonotype with many counts. The chain couples TRBV6-2 or TRBV6-3 to TRBJ1-1; possible D gene TRBD1, 5 bases. The V gene lost 3 bases and the J gene lost 4 bases, with 18 bases spanning the gap. The CDR3 has 16 residues. Germline lookup yields CDR1 MNHEY and CDR2 SVGEGT. The chain's CDR3 is CASSYVQGRIGTEAFF. The CDR3 bases are TGTGCCAGCAGTTATGTCCAGGGTCGGATTGGCACTGAAGCTTTCTTT.

This clonotype was recorded at least ten times. This chain connects TRBV28 to TRBJ2-7; perhaps TRBD1 as D (6 bases). V was cut by 5 bases and J by 0 bases, with 17 bases left in between. The germline V gene encodes CDR1 MDHEN and CDR2 SYDVKM. The CDR3 has 16 amino acids. CDR3 DNA sequence: TGTGCCAGCAGTCCGACCTGGGGGCCCAGCTCCTACGAGCAGTACTTC. Translation: CASSPTWGPSSYEQYF.

The V and J genes are TRBV6-2 or TRBV6-3 and TRBJ2-2; D is uncertain. V lost 5 bases to trimming and J lost 5 bases, with 12 bases between them. Germline V gene lookup returns CDR1 MNHEY and CDR2 SVGEGT. The CDR3 consists of 14 residues. The CDR3, as DNA: TGTGCCAGCAGTCAAAGTCCGCGGACCGGGGAGCTGTTTTTT. This sequence encodes CASSQSPRTGELFF.

This clonotype has at least ten counts. This sequence joins TRBV28 and TRBJ2-5; D unclear. The length of the CDR3 is 11 residues. V was clipped by 4 bases and J by 9 bases, with 9 bases between them. In germline, CDR1 is MDHEN, CDR2 SYDVKM. The CDR3 DNA reads as TGTGCCAGCAGTTCCCCAGTGGCCCAGTACTTC. As protein: CASSSPVAQYF.